This TCR beta chain was sequenced for a study of shared clonotypes between healthy human individuals. Study conclusions and caveats: Shared clonotypes across all four donors exceeded non-shared ones in generation probability.

Trimming removed 7 bases at V and 0 bases at J, with 13 bases between. The CDR3 has 15 amino acids. Germline V gene data show CDR1 as MDHEN and CDR2 as SYDVKM. The data were produced by immunoSEQ multiplex PCR, yet TCRdb's version contains in-frame clones alone and is incomplete. The profile shows about 2.3 million clones, approximately 93% of them singletons. As to this clone: Antigen unknown.

The sample consisted of naive CD4+ T cells from PBMCs. Described subset: CD45RA+ positively selected. The V and J genes are TRBV28 and TRBJ2-1; D ambiguous. The source of this sequence is a young man in good health. Some clones in this sample may be carry-over from other donors' samples. For the CDR3, the DNA is TGTGCCAGCAAATCCAAACCGCCCTCCTACAATGAGCAGTTCTTC. Amino acid sequence: CASKSKPPSYNEQFF. Full variable domain (missing parts from reference TRBV28 and TRBJ2-1): DVKVTQSSRYLVKRTGEKVFLECVQDMDHENMFWYRQDPGLGLRLIYFSYDVKMKEKGDIPEGYSVSREKKERFSLILESASTNQTSMYLCASKSKPPSYNEQFFGPGTRLTVL.